This is a list of T cell receptor beta chains from one sample in a study of T cells in Graves' hyperthyroidism and ophthalmopathy. TCRdb ran MiXCR on the multiplex PCR reads and lists one entry per CDR3 protein. Among about 570,000 distinct CDR3 sequences listed, 11% to 15% were seen once. The specimen was blood. The receptors were gathered from a woman aged 40 to 49 with Graves' hyperthyroidism. Both conserved end residues are part of each CDR3. D genes are given only for firm matches. Rows may omit the clone size; those that give it use once, few, many or a size class.

clone_size,v_call,j_call,d_call,cdr3_aa,cdr3_nt
few,TRBV12-5,TRBJ2-3,.,CASGLIDTQYF,TGTGCTAGTGGTTTGATAGATACGCAGTATTTT
many,TRBV28,TRBJ2-7,.,CASRIDGPYEQYF,TGTGCCAGCAGAATAGACGGCCCCTACGAGCAGTACTTC
many,TRBV12-3/TRBV12-4,TRBJ1-1,.,CASSLGTMNTEAFF,TGTGCCAGCAGTTTAGGGACGATGAACACTGAAGCTTTCTTT
.,TRBV27,TRBJ2-1,.,CASSLNPSGTPYNEQFF,TGTGCCAGCAGTTTAAACCCCAGCGGAACCCCCTACAATGAGCAGTTCTTC
many,TRBV5-1,TRBJ2-3,TRBD2,CASSLGLAGRGDTQYF,TGCGCCAGCAGCTTGGGACTAGCGGGCCGGGGAGATACGCAGTATTTT
many,TRBV20-1,TRBJ2-3,.,CSARDLGGRRDTQYF,TGCAGTGCTAGAGATTTGGGGGGCCGGAGAGATACGCAGTATTTT
many,TRBV28,TRBJ1-3,.,CASSFRAGNTIYF,TGTGCCAGCAGTTTCCGTGCTGGAAACACCATATATTTT
many,TRBV5-1,TRBJ2-2,TRBD1,CASSFSGTGNTGELFF,TGCGCCAGCAGCTTTTCCGGGACAGGGAACACCGGGGAGCTGTTTTTT
.,TRBV10-3,TRBJ2-7,.,CAISESSGRGSGEQYF,TGTGCCATCAGTGAGTCATCGGGCAGGGGCTCGGGGGAGCAGTACTTC
.,TRBV6-1,TRBJ2-1,TRBD2,CASEIAGGPGNEQFF,TGTGCCAGCGAGATAGCGGGAGGGCCGGGTAATGAGCAGTTCTTC
many,TRBV7-9,TRBJ2-3,.,CASSPDSYFSTDTQYF,TGTGCCAGCAGCCCAGACAGCTACTTTAGCACAGATACGCAGTATTTT
.,TRBV6-2/TRBV6-3,TRBJ2-7,TRBD2,CASRQGRDEQYF,TGTGCCAGCAGACAAGGGAGGGACGAGCAGTACTTC
many,TRBV5-1,TRBJ2-3,TRBD2,CASSPGLAGATDTQYF,TGCGCCAGCAGCCCGGGACTAGCGGGGGCCACAGATACGCAGTATTTT
many,TRBV4-1,TRBJ2-5,.,CASSQLRLGAQETQYF,TGCGCCAGCAGCCAATTACGACTTGGAGCCCAAGAGACCCAGTACTTC
.,TRBV5-1,TRBJ1-5,.,CASSLVGGASNQPQHF,TGCGCCAGCAGCTTGGTGGGGGGCGCGAGCAATCAGCCCCAGCATTTT
few,TRBV20-1,TRBJ1-2,TRBD1,CSASDRTGTGEGYTF,TGCAGTGCTAGCGATAGGACTGGGACAGGTGAGGGCTACACCTTC
.,TRBV5-6,TRBJ2-2,.,CAGRRTANTGELFF,TGTGCCGGCAGGCGGACTGCGAACACCGGGGAGCTGTTTTTT
many,TRBV28,TRBJ2-6,.,CASSSPVSSGANVLTF,TGTGCCAGCAGTTCCCCAGTGAGCTCTGGGGCCAACGTCCTGACTTTC
few,TRBV20-1,TRBJ2-7,TRBD2,CSARGTSVGEQYF,TGCAGTGCTAGAGGGACTAGCGTCGGCGAGCAGTACTTC
many,TRBV28,TRBJ2-7,TRBD2,CASSISGRIYEQYF,TGTGCCAGCAGTATTAGCGGGAGAATCTACGAGCAGTACTTC
few,TRBV14,TRBJ2-7,.,CASSQLSTHEQYF,TGTGCCAGCAGCCAGTTATCGACCCACGAGCAGTACTTC
few,TRBV30,TRBJ1-1,.,CAWSTTGTEAFF,TGTGCCTGGAGTACCACAGGGACTGAAGCTTTCTTT
many,TRBV19,TRBJ2-7,.,CASSFGGATSSYEQYF,TGTGCCAGTAGTTTCGGAGGGGCTACCAGCTCCTACGAGCAGTACTTC
many,TRBV12-3/TRBV12-4,TRBJ2-3,TRBD2,CASRTSGRTDTQYF,TGTGCCAGCAGAACTAGCGGGAGGACAGATACGCAGTATTTT
few,TRBV28,TRBJ2-2,.,CASSLLGPPVGELFF,TGTGCCAGCAGTTTATTGGGACCGCCGGTCGGGGAGCTGTTTTTT
.,TRBV6-2/TRBV6-3,TRBJ2-1,TRBD2,CASSYVPGLAGAPEQFF,TGTGCCAGCAGTTACGTACCGGGACTAGCGGGAGCCCCTGAGCAGTTCTTC
many,TRBV28,TRBJ2-4,TRBD2,CASTSGVAKNIQYF,TGTGCCAGTACTAGCGGGGTAGCCAAAAACATTCAGTACTTC
many,TRBV11-3,TRBJ2-1,.,CASSLENRHNEQFF,TGTGCCAGCAGCTTAGAGAACAGGCACAATGAGCAGTTCTTC
many,TRBV7-2,TRBJ1-1,.,CASSLALGSTEAFF,TGTGCCAGCAGCTTAGCGCTGGGGAGCACTGAAGCTTTCTTT
.,TRBV15,TRBJ1-1,.,CATSRDPANTEAFF,TGTGCCACCAGCAGAGATCCGGCGAACACTGAAGCTTTCTTT
.,TRBV19,TRBJ1-4,TRBD1,CASSRRGRNNEKLFF,TGTGCCAGTAGTCGGAGGGGGCGGAATAATGAAAAACTGTTTTTT
.,TRBV16,TRBJ1-5,TRBD1,CASSQYPGQGSNQPQHF,TGTGCCAGCAGCCAATATCCCGGACAGGGTAGCAATCAGCCCCAGCATTTT
many,TRBV5-1,TRBJ2-4,TRBD2,CASSPGTRKNIQYF,TGCGCCAGCAGTCCCGGGACTAGGAAAAACATTCAGTACTTC